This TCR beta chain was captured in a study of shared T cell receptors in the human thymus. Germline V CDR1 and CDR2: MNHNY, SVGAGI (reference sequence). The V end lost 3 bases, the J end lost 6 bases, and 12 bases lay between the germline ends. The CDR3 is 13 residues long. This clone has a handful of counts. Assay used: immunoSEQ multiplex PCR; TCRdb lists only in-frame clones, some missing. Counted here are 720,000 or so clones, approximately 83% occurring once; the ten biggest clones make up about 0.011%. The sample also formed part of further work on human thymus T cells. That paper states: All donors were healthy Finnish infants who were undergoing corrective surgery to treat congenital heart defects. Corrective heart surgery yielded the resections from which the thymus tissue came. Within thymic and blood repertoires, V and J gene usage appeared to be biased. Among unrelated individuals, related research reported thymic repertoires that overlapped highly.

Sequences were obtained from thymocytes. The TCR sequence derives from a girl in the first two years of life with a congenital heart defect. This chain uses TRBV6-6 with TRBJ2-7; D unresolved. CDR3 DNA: TGTGCCAGCAGTTATATTTCGGCGGCCGAGCAGTACTTC. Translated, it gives CASSYISAAEQYF.